The 11 T cell receptor beta chains given below trace back to one sample, sequenced in a study of CD8+ T cells in alopecia areata. Following RNA extraction, reverse transcription yielded cDNA that acted as the sequencing template. Some clones are missing from TCRdb's copy, which holds only in-frame ones; the method was immunoSEQ multiplex PCR. The sample has a few hundred thousand clones, 67% seen once. The source material was CD4+ T cells sorted from blood, sampled at week 0. The receptors originated from a human donor with alopecia areata.

The table lists this clone with a few counts. V is TRBV29-1 and J is TRBJ2-3; maybe TRBD1 (6 bases). The V end lost 7 bases, the J end lost 5 bases, and 16 bases lay between the germline ends. This CDR3 region has 13 residues. Per the germline V gene, CDR1 is SQVTM and CDR2 is ANQGSEA. The chain's CDR3 is CSAAQGQGDTQYF. The CDR3 nucleotides are TGCAGCGCCGCACAGGGCCAGGGAGATACGCAGTATTTT.

This sequence joins TRBV14 and TRBJ2-1; 11 bases fit TRBD2. The CDR3 covers 15 residues. The germline V gene encodes CDR1 SGHDN and CDR2 FVKESK. V lost 4 bases and J lost 7; bases outside the gene matches: 6. CDR3 sequence (DNA): TGTGCCAGCAGCCCCTTTAGCGGGGGGGGTAATGAGCAGTTCTTC. It encodes CASSPFSGGGNEQFF.

The J gene is TRBJ2-1, the V gene TRBV23-1, with D perhaps TRBD1 (5 bases). TRBV23-1 carries the ORF label, with uncertain function. The CDR3 sequence is 12 residues long. V lost 10 bases and J lost 0, with 7 bases in between. The CDR3 loop is CATGRSYNEQFF. DNA for the CDR3: TGCGCCACAGGGCGCTCCTACAATGAGCAGTTCTTC.

The chain is built from TRBV7-6 and TRBJ1-6; 10 bases match TRBD1. CDR3 length: 14 amino acids. Trimming took 4 bases from V and 10 from J; bases not matched to a gene: 4. Germline V gene sequence: CDR1 SGHVS, CDR2 FNYEAQ. The CDR3 protein is CASSSGTGDSPLHF. The CDR3 DNA reads TGTGCCAGCAGCTCCGGGACAGGGGACTCACCCCTCCACTTT. Looking up the rest from reference TRBV7-6 and TRBJ1-6 gives the full variable domain: GAGVSQSPRYKVTKRGQDVALRCDPISGHVSLYWYRQALGQGPEFLTYFNYEAQQDKSGLPNDRFSAERPEGSISTLTIQRTEQRDSAMYRCASSSGTGDSPLHFGNGTRLTVT.

A single count supports this clone. The CDR3: CSARTGFFEAFF. The CDR3 DNA is TGCAGCGCCAGGACAGGATTCTTTGAAGCTTTCTTT. The genes are TRBV29-1 and TRBJ1-1; 7 bases map to TRBD1. Germline assignment: CDR1 SQVTM and CDR2 ANQGSEA. The V segment lost 7 bases and the J segment 7 bases; nucleotides outside the gene matches: 9. The CDR3 has 12 residues.

V is TRBV29-1 and J is TRBJ2-7; D ambiguous. From germline, CDR1 is SQVTM and CDR2 ANQGSEA. There are 11 residues in the CDR3. Trimming stripped 8 bases from V and 7 bases from J, with 15 bases between. The CDR3 DNA follows: TGCAGCTCCTTTTTCCTGGGGGAGCAGTACTTC. The encoded protein is CSSFFLGEQYF.

The chain combines TRBV9 with TRBJ1-6, with D unresolved. V was cut by 2 bases and J by 7 bases, with 10 bases left in between. The CDR3 totals 14 residues. The germline gives CDR1 SGDLS, CDR2 YYNGEE. CDR3 loop: CASSVDGWNSPLHF. The CDR3 DNA follows: TGTGCCAGCAGCGTGGACGGTTGGAATTCACCCCTCCACTTT. The full variable domain, in which reference TRBV9 and TRBJ1-6 provide the parts outside the CDR3, is DSGVTQTPKHLITATGQRVTLRCSPRSGDLSVYWYQQSLDQGLQFLIQYYNGEERAKGNILERFSAQQFPDLHSELNLSSLELGDSALYFCASSVDGWNSPLHFGNGTRLTVT.

As to this clone: A junction boundary mismatches the germline segment, possibly from a read error. This chain connects TRBV10-3 to TRBJ2-2, with D perhaps matching TRBD2 (5 bases). Per germline, CDR1 ENHRY and CDR2 SYGVKD. There are 16 residues in the CDR3. CDR3 loop: CAIRAAVSFNTGELFF. CDR3 DNA: TGTGCCATCAGGGCGGCCGTATCTTTTAACACCGGGGAGCTATTTTTT.

In its sample, this clone was seen once. V and J are TRBV29-1 and TRBJ2-1, with D possibly called TRBD1 or TRBD2 (6 bases each). The CDR3 covers 15 residues. Germline CDR1 and CDR2: SQVTM and ANQGSEA. V lost 3 bases, J lost 3 bases, and 15 bases lay in between. The chain's CDR3 is CSVESGGLFYNEQFF. The CDR3 DNA reads TGCAGCGTTGAGTCTGGGGGGCTCTTCTACAATGAGCAGTTCTTC.

The chain has TRBV6-5 and TRBJ2-7; D may be TRBD2 (5 bases). This CDR3 has 13 amino acids. CDR1 and CDR2 (germline): MNHEY, SVGAGI. Deletions cut 2 bases from V and 0 bases from J, with 5 bases between. The CDR3 reads CASSYLASYEQYF. CDR3 nucleotides: TGTGCCAGCAGTTACCTAGCCTCCTACGAGCAGTACTTC.

This sequence joins TRBV6-6 and TRBJ2-4, with a weak D call TRBD1 (5 bases). This CDR3 comprises 13 residues. The germline CDR1 and CDR2 sequences are MNHNY and SVGAGI (reference sequence). With 5 bases removed from V and 6 bases from J, the gap between germline ends came to 11 bases. The CDR3 nucleotides read TGTGCCAGCAGTGGGGCCAAAGGAAACATTCAGTACTTC. The encoded protein is CASSGAKGNIQYF.